This passage covers 9 T cell receptor beta chains from one sample sequenced in a study of glioma-infiltrating T cells after dendritic cell vaccination. TCRdb's copy holds only in-frame clones and misses some; the assay was immunoSEQ multiplex PCR. The sample yields about 2,600 clones, 70% to 90% seen once. Time point in this sample: after dendritic cell vaccination, including at tumor progression/relapse. The vaccine used monocyte-derived dendritic cells pulsed overnight with autologous tumor lysate. The sample in question was tumor tissue, obtained after dendritic cell vaccination. The receptors stem from a human donor with glioblastoma.

The chain joins TRBV2 to TRBJ2-7, with 9 positions matching TRBD2. The CDR3 extends over 16 amino acids. The trim removed 9 bases at V and 2 bases at J, leaving 14 bases unmatched. The germline CDR1 and CDR2 sequences are SNHLY and FYNNEI. The CDR3 region is CASEKGGLAGTYEQYF. CDR3 DNA: TGTGCCAGTGAAAAGGGCGGGCTAGCGGGAACCTACGAGCAGTACTTC. The variable domain in full, with the rest retrieved from reference TRBV2 and TRBJ2-7, is EPEVTQTPSHQVTQMGQEVILRCVPISNHLYFYWYRQILGQKVEFLVSFYNNEISEKSEIFDDQFSVERPDGSNFTLKIRSTKLEDSAMYFCASEKGGLAGTYEQYFGPGTRLTVT.

The rearrangement joins TRBV19 to TRBJ2-2; TRBD2 agrees at 8 bases. The CDR3 totals 15 residues. Germline V gives CDR1 LNHDA, CDR2 SQIVND (reference sequence). Trimming removed 2 bases from V and 7 bases from J; junction bases left unmatched: 6. Here the CDR3 reads CASSIKAGVIGELFF. The CDR3 DNA is TGTGCCAGTAGTATAAAAGCGGGAGTCATCGGGGAGCTGTTTTTT.

The genes are TRBV11-2 and TRBJ2-3, with 7 positions matching TRBD2. This CDR3 region has 16 residues. The germline CDR1 and CDR2 sequences are SGHAT and FQNNGV. V dropped 5 bases and J dropped 1; count of bases not matched to a gene: 9. CDR3 sequence reads: CASSPQRAGGTDTQYF. CDR3 DNA: TGTGCCAGCAGCCCTCAGCGGGCGGGGGGCACAGATACGCAGTATTTT.

J is TRBJ1-3 and V is TRBV15; D is undetermined. Germline values: CDR1 LNHNV, CDR2 YYDKDF (reference sequence). V shed 1 base and J shed 0 bases, with 13 bases lying between them. CDR3 length: 17 amino acids. CDR3 sequence (DNA): TGTGCCACCAGCAGAGCTTTAGTAGGAGACTCTGGAAACACCATATATTTT. Amino acids: CATSRALVGDSGNTIYF.

V is TRBV7-2 and J is TRBJ1-1; D is undetermined. Germline CDR1 SGHTA, CDR2 FQGNSA. The CDR3 consists of 14 residues. V shed 2 bases and J shed 5 bases, with 12 bases lying between them. The CDR3 here is CASSLLAAKTEAFF. The CDR3 DNA sequence: TGTGCCAGCAGCTTATTGGCAGCGAAAACTGAAGCTTTCTTT.

This chain links TRBV7-2 with TRBJ2-7, with 10 positions matching TRBD1. The ends lost 4 bases at V and 5 bases at J; junction bases unmatched: 5. The CDR3 covers 14 residues. Germline V CDR1 and CDR2: SGHTA, FQGNSA. The CDR3 reads CASSWRQGADEQYF. CDR3 bases: TGTGCCAGCAGCTGGAGACAGGGGGCAGACGAGCAGTACTTC. Combining the CDR3 with reference TRBV7-2 and TRBJ2-7 gives the whole variable domain GAGVSQSPSNKVTEKGKDVELRCDPISGHTALYWYRQSLGQGLEFLIYFQGNSAPDKSGLPSDRFSAERTGGSVSTLTIQRTQQEDSAVYLCASSWRQGADEQYFGPGTRLTVT.

The chain uses TRBV19 and TRBJ2-1, with a tentative D call TRBD1 (5 bases). Germline-derived CDR1 and CDR2 are LNHDA and SQIVND (reference sequence). Trimming pared 5 bases from V and 2 bases from J, leaving 16 bases between. The length of the CDR3 is 16 residues. The CDR3 DNA reads as TGTGCCAGTAGTCCCAAGGGGATTTGGCCCTACAATGAGCAGTTCTTC. Its protein is CASSPKGIWPYNEQFF.

This chain uses TRBV11-3 with TRBJ1-3; D remains unclear. The CDR3 length is 13 residues. The V gene's germline CDR1 is SGHNT and CDR2 YENEEA. V was clipped by 3 bases and J by 6 bases, with 9 bases between them. CDR3 loop: CASSFGRENTIYF. CDR3 nucleotide sequence: TGTGCCAGCAGCTTCGGGAGGGAAAACACCATATATTTT.

This chain joins TRBV10-1 and TRBJ2-4; 10 nucleotides line up with TRBD2. This CDR3 is 16 amino acids long. Unmatched junction bases numbered 10, after V lost 2 bases and J lost 9 bases. CDR1 is WNHNN, CDR2 SYGVQD, per germline (reference sequence). CDR3 loop: CASSEGASGSPVIQYF. The CDR3 DNA follows: TGCGCCAGCAGTGAGGGAGCTAGCGGGAGTCCGGTCATTCAGTACTTC.